These 12 T cell receptor beta chains were sequenced from one sample in a study of cytomegalovirus exposure and HLA in healthy donors. It was with 60 Vbeta and 13 Jbeta primers that the PCR ran. Data came from immunoSEQ multiplex PCR; TCRdb stores just in-frame clones and leaves some out. The table records about 200,000 clones, 70% to 85% of them present only once. The specimen sequenced was PBMCs. These receptors were obtained from a male donor in good health and CMV-seronegative.

The chain recombines TRBV15 with TRBJ2-3; the D gene is possibly TRBD1 (5 bases). CDR3 length equals 14 residues. Germline V CDR1 and CDR2: LNHNV, YYDKDF (reference sequence). Trimming took 5 bases from V and 5 from J, leaving 14 bases between them. This chain's CDR3 is CATSSPGSGDTQYF. CDR3 DNA: TGTGCCACCAGCTCCCCAGGGTCAGGAGATACGCAGTATTTT.

The genes are TRBV21-1 and TRBJ2-1; the table names TRBD2, a call not compared with the DNA. TRBV21-1 counts as a pseudogene. The CDR3 has 17 residues. For the CDR3, the DNA is TGTGCCAGCAGCAATCCGCTCGGGGGAGGGCCGGGCAATGAGCAGTTCTTC. Its translation is CASSNPLGGGPGNEQFF.

The chain carries TRBV4-2 and TRBJ1-2; 7 bases agree with TRBD1. Germline CDR1 is LGHNA and CDR2 is YNFKEQ. The junction had 10 bases not matched to a gene; V was cut back by 5 bases and J by 4 bases. This CDR3 is 15 amino acids long. The CDR3 sequence is CASSSTRDRVYGYTF. The CDR3 DNA reads TGTGCCAGCAGCTCGACCCGGGACAGAGTCTATGGCTACACCTTC.

This rearrangement joins TRBV15 to TRBJ2-1, with D hard to call. CDR3 size: 15 residues. V was cut by 0 bases and J by 5 bases, with 11 bases left in between. Germline CDR1 and CDR2: LNHNV and YYDKDF (reference sequence). The CDR3 sequence: CATSRDYGSNNEQFF. CDR3 DNA sequence: TGTGCCACCAGCAGAGATTACGGGTCTAACAATGAGCAGTTCTTC.

V gene TRBV30 combines with J gene TRBJ2-3, with a tentative D call TRBD1 (5 bases). This CDR3 spans 15 amino acids. Germline V gives CDR1 GTSNPN, CDR2 SVGIG (reference sequence). V was pared by 0 bases and J by 0 bases, with 10 bases between. The CDR3 reads CAWSVLGASTDTQYF. The CDR3 nucleotides are TGTGCCTGGAGTGTACTTGGGGCTAGCACAGATACGCAGTATTTT. The entire variable domain, with the rest obtained from reference TRBV30 and TRBJ2-3, is as follows: SQTIHQWPATLVQPVGSPLSLECTVEGTSNPNLYWYRQAAGRGLQLLFYSVGIGQISSEVPQNLSASRPQDRQFILSSKKLLLSDSGFYLCAWSVLGASTDTQYFGPGTRLTVL.

The J gene is TRBJ2-5, the V gene TRBV7-9, with TRBD2 matching over 10 bases. Germline V CDR1 and CDR2: SEHNR, FQNEAQ (reference sequence). The length of the CDR3 is 17 residues. The V and J ends lost 1 base and 11 bases, in that order; junction bases with no gene match: 16. CDR3 sequence reads: CASSLGFGSGSGREQYF. For the CDR3, the DNA is TGTGCCAGCAGCTTAGGTTTCGGCAGCGGGAGCGGGAGGGAGCAGTACTTC.

The CDR3 spells CASSLDPGTDTQYF. The CDR3 nucleotides are TGTGCCAGCAGCTTAGACCCAGGCACAGATACGCAGTATTTT. This chain uses TRBV7-2 with TRBJ2-3, with D hard to call. Looked up from germline, CDR1 is SGHTA and CDR2 is FQGNSA. Trimming pared 1 base from V and 1 base from J, leaving 6 bases between. The CDR3 totals 14 residues. Supplemented by reference TRBV7-2 and TRBJ2-3, the full variable domain reads GAGVSQSPSNKVTEKGKDVELRCDPISGHTALYWYRQSLGQGLEFLIYFQGNSAPDKSGLPSDRFSAERTGGSVSTLTIQRTQQEDSAVYLCASSLDPGTDTQYFGPGTRLTVL.

This clone was picked up one time. The rearrangement joins TRBV19 to TRBJ1-2; 9 bases fit TRBD1. The length of the CDR3 is 15 residues. The germline gives CDR1 LNHDA, CDR2 SQIVND (reference sequence). Unmatched junction bases numbered 5, after V lost 5 bases and J lost 1 base. The CDR3 DNA reads TGTGCCAGTAGTTCTGGGACAGGGATTAACTATGGCTACACCTTC. Translated: CASSSGTGINYGYTF.

The chain uses TRBV7-3 and TRBJ1-5; D unresolved. Trimming shortened V by 6 bases and J by 4 bases, and 10 bases separated the two germline ends. The CDR3 is 13 amino acids. Germline CDR1 is SGHTA and CDR2 is FQGTGA. The CDR3 reads CASRAGRNQPQHF. CDR3 nucleotides: TGTGCCAGCAGGGCTGGCAGAAATCAGCCCCAGCATTTT.

V is TRBV13 and J is TRBJ1-2; no definite D call. Germline V gene sequence: CDR1 PRHDT, CDR2 FYEKMQ (reference sequence). The CDR3 length is 14 residues. Trimming pared 0 bases from V and 2 bases from J, leaving 7 bases between. CDR3 residues: CASSLGKENYGYTF. DNA of the CDR3: TGTGCCAGCAGCTTAGGGAAGGAGAACTATGGCTACACCTTC.

The CDR3 coding sequence is TGTGCCAGCAGCTCCCTAGGCAGCTCCACTGGAAACACCATATATTTT. Translation: CASSSLGSSTGNTIYF. The rearrangement joins TRBV7-6 to TRBJ1-3; no firm D call. V was trimmed by 4 bases and J by 2 bases, leaving 15 bases between them. The CDR3 is 16 residues long. CDR1 and CDR2 from the germline V gene are SGHVS and FNYEAQ.

CDR3: CASSLVGSSNTEAFF. In DNA, the CDR3 is TGTGCCAGCAGCTTAGTGGGGAGCTCGAACACTGAAGCTTTCTTT. The chain combines TRBV7-3 with TRBJ1-1, with unresolved D. The CDR3 runs 15 residues. Germline V gene data show CDR1 as SGHTA and CDR2 as FQGTGA. V was pared by 2 bases and J by 1 base, with 11 bases between.